A selection of T cell receptor beta chains follows, all from one sample in a study of CD8+CD57+ T cells in acquired aplastic anemia. Via MiXCR, TCRdb re-called the reads, giving one row per CDR3 protein. The table records some 150,000 distinct CDR3 sequences, roughly 43% of them present only once. The sequenced sample consisted of sorted CD4+, CD8+, or CD8+CD57+ T cells (not recorded which) from PBMCs. The receptors shown here come from a human donor with aplastic anemia. Both conserved end residues are part of each CDR3. A D gene is named only where the DNA matches it firmly. Rows may omit the clone size; those that give it use once, few, many or a size class.

J gene	V gene	D gene	clone size	CDR3 DNA	CDR3 protein
TRBJ1-1	TRBV4-2	.	.	TGTGCCAGCAGCCAAGCCCCAGAACCCGGCGCTGAAGCTTTCTTT	CASSQAPEPGAEAFF
TRBJ2-1	TRBV10-3	.	.	TGTGCCATTGGACCCCCACCCTACAATGAGCAGTTCTTC	CAIGPPPYNEQFF
TRBJ1-2	TRBV20-1	.	.	TGCAGTGCTAATCGACAGGAAGGCTACACCTTC	CSANRQEGYTF
TRBJ2-5	TRBV5-4	.	few	TGTGCCAGCAGCTTGTGGGGGGCGGACATTAAAGAGACCCAGTACTTC	CASSLWGADIKETQYF
TRBJ1-2	TRBV12-3/TRBV12-4	.	many	TGTGCCAGCAGTTTTAGGGCAGATGGCTACACCTTC	CASSFRADGYTF
TRBJ2-1	TRBV10-3	TRBD2	.	TGTGCCATCAGTGAGACCAAGACTAGCGGGAAAGAGCAGTCCTTC	CAISETKTSGKEQSF
TRBJ2-3	TRBV24-1	.	.	TGTGCCACCAGTGTGGGACCAGATACGCAGTATTTT	CATSVGPDTQYF
TRBJ2-7	TRBV4-2	TRBD1	.	TGTGCCAGCAGCCTAGGACAGGTCCCCAGCTCCTACGAGCAGTACTTC	CASSLGQVPSSYEQYF
TRBJ1-1	TRBV19	.	.	TGTGCCAGTAGTAGGGGTCCCGTTGAAGCTTTCTTT	CASSRGPVEAFF
TRBJ1-5	TRBV15	.	.	TGTGCCACCCAACAAGGCGGAGGTCAGCCCCAGCATTTT	CATQQGGGQPQHF